Below are 23 T cell receptor beta chains sequenced from a single sample in a study of chemoradiotherapy in HPV16-positive cancers. TCRdb's table, derived via immunoSEQ multiplex PCR, lists solely in-frame clones and lacks some. Of about 15,000 clones listed, approximately 91% were seen once; the top ten hold roughly 2.5%. The sequenced sample was blood, obtained from a patient who underwent chemoradiotherapy. The receptors derive from a human donor with HPV-associated anogenital cancer.

This clone was observed once. This chain uses TRBV19 with TRBJ1-4, with 10 bases matching TRBD1. CDR3 length equals 17 residues. With V trimmed by 5 bases and J by 3 bases, 9 bases remained unmatched. Germline values: CDR1 LNHDA, CDR2 SQIVND (reference sequence). This chain's CDR3 is CASSLRDRGAANEKLFF. CDR3 nucleotide sequence: TGTGCCAGTAGTCTCCGGGACAGGGGTGCGGCTAATGAAAAACTGTTTTTT.

The J gene is TRBJ1-3, the V gene TRBV9; D is uncertain. Germline V CDR1 and CDR2: SGDLS, YYNGEE. V dropped 2 bases and J dropped 0 bases, with 15 bases sitting between them. This CDR3 comprises 17 residues. This chain's CDR3 is CASSVSRLGFSGNTIYF. The CDR3 DNA is TGTGCCAGCAGCGTTTCAAGGTTGGGGTTCTCTGGAAACACCATATATTTT. Full variable domain (remainder filled in from reference TRBV9 and TRBJ1-3): DSGVTQTPKHLITATGQRVTLRCSPRSGDLSVYWYQQSLDQGLQFLIQYYNGEERAKGNILERFSAQQFPDLHSELNLSSLELGDSALYFCASSVSRLGFSGNTIYFGEGSWLTVV.

The rearrangement uses TRBV10-3 and TRBJ2-1, with 11 bases lining up with TRBD1. The ends lost 6 bases at V and 9 bases at J; junction bases unmatched: 10. Germline-derived CDR1 and CDR2 are ENHRY and SYGVKD. This CDR3 is built from 15 residues. The CDR3 DNA reads TGTGCCATCAGACCTGGACAGGGGGCCCGGGGTGAGCAGTTCTTC. It codes for CAIRPGQGARGEQFF.

V is TRBV27 and J is TRBJ2-3, with D unclear. V lost 7 bases and J lost 3, with 17 bases in between. This CDR3 has 15 amino acids. Germline CDR1 MNHEY, CDR2 SMNVEV (reference sequence). The CDR3 DNA follows: TGTGCCAGCAAGCTCGCCAGGTCTGCTACAGATACGCAGTATTTT. This translates into CASKLARSATDTQYF.

This chain joins TRBV6-1 and TRBJ2-5; possible D gene TRBD2, 6 bases. The CDR3 totals 13 residues. The germline V gene encodes CDR1 MNHNS and CDR2 SASEGT. V was shortened by 7 bases and J by 0 bases, with 9 bases between the two germline ends. CDR3 sequence (DNA): TGTGCCAGCAATCGGGACTACCAAGAGACCCAGTACTTC. It codes for CASNRDYQETQYF.

The chain links TRBV6-1 to TRBJ1-5; 9 bases fit TRBD1. CDR3 length: 14 amino acids. CDR1 and CDR2 from the germline V gene are MNHNS and SASEGT. The V gene end was trimmed by 4 bases and the J gene end by 7 bases; junction bases not matched to a gene: 5. The CDR3: CASSGGQGGQPQHF. The CDR3 coding sequence is TGTGCCAGCAGTGGGGGACAGGGTGGCCAGCCCCAGCATTTT.

The chain recombines TRBV4-1 with TRBJ1-4; tentatively, D is TRBD1 (5 bases). V was shortened by 0 bases and J by 6 bases, with 8 bases between the two germline ends. This CDR3 comprises 14 residues. Germline CDR1 and CDR2: MGHRA and YSYEKL. This chain's CDR3 is CASSQDGTYEKLFF. The CDR3 DNA reads TGCGCCAGCAGCCAAGACGGGACGTATGAAAAACTGTTTTTT.

This sequence joins TRBV6-4 and TRBJ2-3; D unclear. V was cut by 5 bases and J by 0 bases, with 6 bases left in between. Germline V gene lookup returns CDR1 MRHNA and CDR2 SNTAGT. This CDR3 contains 13 residues. CDR3 protein: CASSRTSTDTQYF. The CDR3 nucleotides are TGTGCCAGCAGTCGTACTAGCACAGATACGCAGTATTTT.

The gene calls are TRBV7-9 and TRBJ1-3, with 7 positions matching TRBD1. CDR3 length: 16 residues. Trimming cost V 4 bases and J 2 bases; bases outside gene matches: 8. Germline CDR1 SEHNR, CDR2 FQNEAQ (reference sequence). CDR3 amino acids: CASSSDRENAGNTIYF. As DNA, the CDR3 is TGTGCCAGCAGCTCCGACAGGGAAAATGCTGGAAACACCATATATTTT.

CDR3 nucleotide sequence: TGTGCCAGCAGCCCCGGCTGGGGCGGAAATTCACCCCTCCACTTT. Protein product: CASSPGWGGNSPLHF. The chain is built from TRBV27 and TRBJ1-6; the D gene is possibly TRBD1 (5 bases). This CDR3 comprises 15 residues. Germline V CDR1 and CDR2: MNHEY, SMNVEV (reference sequence). The V end lost 6 bases, the J end lost 7 bases, and 16 bases lay between the germline ends.

This chain's CDR3 is CASSSAESSGNYTGELFF. The CDR3 bases are TGCGCCAGCAGTTCGGCAGAATCTAGCGGGAACTACACCGGGGAGCTGTTTTTT. The V gene is TRBV23-1, the J gene TRBJ2-2, with 9 bases lining up with TRBD2. TRBV23-1 is an ORF, and what it does is uncertain. V shed 5 bases, J shed 3 bases, and the junction held 13 bases outside the gene matches. The CDR3 runs to 18 residues.

The chain uses TRBV5-6 and TRBJ1-3, with 9 bases aligning to TRBD1. After removal of 2 bases from V and 2 bases from J, the junction contained 2 bases not matched to a gene. Germline CDR1 SGHDT, CDR2 YYEEEE. CDR3 length: 15 amino acids. Written as DNA, the CDR3 is TGTGCCAGCAGCTTACGGACAGGGGCTGGAAACACCATATATTTT. It codes for CASSLRTGAGNTIYF.

The V and J genes are TRBV7-2 and TRBJ1-2, with D tentatively TRBD1 (5 bases). V lost 0 bases to trimming and J lost 8 bases, with 19 bases between them. From germline, CDR1 is SGHTA and CDR2 FQGNSA. CDR3 length: 16 residues. The CDR3 loop reads CASSLAGTGSVWGYTF. The CDR3 nucleotides are TGTGCCAGCAGCTTAGCGGGTACAGGATCCGTATGGGGCTACACCTTC.

This chain uses TRBV6-6 with TRBJ2-7; D unclear. Looked up from germline, CDR1 is MNHNY and CDR2 is SVGAGI (reference sequence). Trimming shortened V by 2 bases and J by 1 base, and 9 bases separated the two germline ends. This CDR3 comprises 14 residues. The CDR3 DNA follows: TGTGCCAGCAGTTACGGCGGCAGGTCCTACGAGCAGTACTTC. Protein sequence: CASSYGGRSYEQYF.

V and J are TRBV19 and TRBJ2-1; 10 nucleotides line up with TRBD1. The CDR3 runs 15 residues. Germline values: CDR1 LNHDA, CDR2 SQIVND (reference sequence). V lost 6 bases, J lost 8 bases, and 10 bases stayed unmatched. The CDR3 coding sequence is TGTGCCAGTAGCAACCGACAGGGGGCCGGAGATGAGCAGTTCTTC. Translating gives CASSNRQGAGDEQFF.

This chain links TRBV2 with TRBJ1-1; TRBD1 agrees at 7 bases. There are 14 residues in the CDR3. Germline loops: CDR1 SNHLY, CDR2 FYNNEI. V was pared by 6 bases and J by 5 bases, with 9 bases of the junction left unmatched. CDR3 loop: CASRVQGGKTEAFF. The CDR3 DNA is TGTGCCAGCAGAGTCCAGGGGGGGAAGACTGAAGCTTTCTTT. Full variable domain (remainder filled in from reference TRBV2 and TRBJ1-1): EPEVTQTPSHQVTQMGQEVILRCVPISNHLYFYWYRQILGQKVEFLVSFYNNEISEKSEIFDDQFSVERPDGSNFTLKIRSTKLEDSAMYFCASRVQGGKTEAFFGQGTRLTVV.

A single count supports this clone. The gene calls are TRBV11-2 and TRBJ2-2; D not resolved. Germline V lookup: CDR1 SGHAT, CDR2 FQNNGV. This CDR3 comprises 12 residues. The V gene lost 1 base and the J gene lost 7 bases, with 4 bases spanning the gap. The CDR3 sequence: CASSLAIGELFF. The CDR3 DNA reads as TGTGCCAGCAGCTTAGCGATCGGGGAGCTGTTTTTT.

The CDR3 nucleotides are TGTGCCAGCAGGACCCCGGGACAGGGAAACTATGGCTACACCTTC. It codes for CASRTPGQGNYGYTF. The chain has TRBV6-1 and TRBJ1-2, with 9 bases that match TRBD1. Germline V gene lookup returns CDR1 MNHNS and CDR2 SASEGT. The trim removed 6 bases at V and 2 bases at J, leaving 7 bases unmatched. This CDR3 contains 15 residues.

J is TRBJ1-2 and V is TRBV19, with D unclear. Trimming stripped 3 bases from V and 3 bases from J, with 14 bases between. CDR3 length equals 15 residues. Per the germline V gene, CDR1 is LNHDA and CDR2 is SQIVND (reference sequence). For the CDR3, the DNA is TGTGCCAGTAGTATTGAGGCGCAAGGTCACTATGGCTACACCTTC. It specifies CASSIEAQGHYGYTF.

J is TRBJ2-2 and V is TRBV9; D is ambiguous. V dropped 0 bases and J dropped 0 bases, with 6 bases sitting between them. The CDR3 is made up of 15 amino acids. Per the germline V gene, CDR1 is SGDLS and CDR2 is YYNGEE. CDR3 in amino acids: CASSVEPANTGELFF. For the CDR3, the DNA is TGTGCCAGCAGCGTAGAACCAGCGAACACCGGGGAGCTGTTTTTT.

This rearrangement joins TRBV19 to TRBJ1-1; 7 bases are a match to TRBD1. The germline gives CDR1 LNHDA, CDR2 SQIVND (reference sequence). The trim removed 4 bases at V and 6 bases at J, leaving 11 bases unmatched. The CDR3 is made up of 15 amino acids. CDR3 sequence (DNA): TGTGCCAGTAGTACCCTCCCTCGACAGGGCGCTGAAGCTTTCTTT. This translates into CASSTLPRQGAEAFF.

The V and J genes are TRBV15 and TRBJ1-4, with no clear D. Deletions cut 5 bases from V and 0 bases from J, with 10 bases between. Germline CDR1 LNHNV, CDR2 YYDKDF (reference sequence). This CDR3 is 15 amino acids long. CDR3 loop: CATSWTGATNEKLFF. In DNA form, the CDR3 reads TGTGCCACCAGCTGGACTGGAGCAACTAATGAAAAACTGTTTTTT.

This chain connects TRBV11-3 to TRBJ2-1; weak D call: TRBD2 (6 bases). Looked up from germline, CDR1 is SGHNT and CDR2 is YENEEA. The CDR3 is made up of 16 amino acids. V was pared by 5 bases and J by 4 bases, with 18 bases between. Here the CDR3 DNA reads TGTGCCAGCAGCCCCCGGACTATTTCACAATACAATGAGCAGTTCTTC. Translated: CASSPRTISQYNEQFF. The variable domain in full, completed from reference TRBV11-3 and TRBJ2-1, reads EAGVVQSPRYKIIEKKQPVAFWCNPISGHNTLYWYLQNLGQGPELLIRYENEEAVDDSQLPKDRFSAERLKGVDSTLKIQPAELGDSAVYLCASSPRTISQYNEQFFGPGTRLTVL.